This entry lists 7 T cell receptor beta chains sequenced from one sample in a study of T-cell memory formation after mild COVID-19. TCRdb ran MiXCR on the 5' RACE reads and lists one entry per CDR3 protein. This table has around 510,000 distinct CDR3 sequences, about 20% appearing once. Sample: PBMCs or a T cell subset sorted from them (not recorded which). These receptor sequences come from an adult woman who had mild COVID-19 (a few samples of this study predate the infection). Cell type and time point are not known.

The J gene is TRBJ1-1, the V gene TRBV6-2 or TRBV6-3, with 9 bases that match TRBD1. V trimming: 6 bases; J trimming: 4 bases; junction bases outside the gene matches: 6. The V gene's germline CDR1 is MNHEY and CDR2 SVGEGT. The CDR3 spans 14 residues. The chain's CDR3 is CASRPNRGRTEAFF. The DNA of the CDR3 is TGTGCCAGCAGACCGAACAGGGGGCGCACTGAAGCTTTCTTT.

This clonotype occurred once. The chain couples TRBV12-3 or TRBV12-4 to TRBJ2-1; D might be TRBD1 (5 bases). Trimming removed 3 bases at V and 7 bases at J, with 16 bases between. This CDR3 spans 15 amino acids. The DNA for the CDR3 is TGTGCCAGCAGTTTGTCCAGGGCCCCTATGAATGAGCAGTTCTTC. The encoded protein is CASSLSRAPMNEQFF.

The chain carries TRBV4-3 and TRBJ2-3; 7 bases match TRBD2. Germline V gives CDR1 LGHNA, CDR2 YSLEER. The CDR3 extends over 16 amino acids. Losses at the gene ends were 4 bases for V and 6 bases for J; bases not matched to a gene: 13. The CDR3 spells CASSPSVASGGDTQYF. The CDR3 DNA follows: TGCGCCAGCAGCCCTTCCGTAGCTAGCGGAGGGGATACGCAGTATTTT.

V gene TRBV7-9 combines with J gene TRBJ1-1, with no clear D. CDR1 and CDR2 (germline): SEHNR, FQNEAQ (reference sequence). The CDR3 consists of 12 residues. V dropped 1 base and J dropped 8 bases, with 8 bases sitting between them. This CDR3 reads CASSLVSKEAFF. The CDR3, as DNA: TGTGCCAGCAGCTTAGTTTCCAAAGAAGCTTTCTTT. The full variable domain, in which reference TRBV7-9 and TRBJ1-1 provide the parts outside the CDR3, is DTGVSQNPRHKITKRGQNVTFRCDPISEHNRLYWYRQTLGQGPEFLTYFQNEAQLEKSRLLSDRFSAERPKGSFSTLEIQRTEQGDSAMYLCASSLVSKEAFFGQGTRLTVV.

The chain combines TRBV18 with TRBJ2-1; TRBD1 matches 9 bases. With V trimmed by 8 bases and J by 7 bases, 6 bases remained unmatched. The CDR3 spans 13 residues. CDR1 is KGHSH, CDR2 LQKENI, per germline. The CDR3 loop reads CASLGQGRNEQFF. CDR3 nucleotide sequence: TGTGCCAGCCTGGGACAGGGCAGGAATGAGCAGTTCTTC.

The chain employs TRBV29-1 and TRBJ2-7; tentatively, D is TRBD1 or TRBD2 (5 bases each). Trimming left V 6 bases short and J 5 bases short, with 8 bases between. Looked up from germline, CDR1 is SQVTM and CDR2 is ANQGSEA. This CDR3 has 10 residues. The CDR3 bases are TGCAGCGTAAGAGGGGACGAGCAGTACTTC. It translates to CSVRGDEQYF.

This clonotype has only a few counts. The V gene is TRBV10-2, the J gene TRBJ2-6; perhaps TRBD1 as D (6 bases). Germline CDR1 WSHSY, CDR2 SAAADI. The CDR3 sequence is 16 residues long. The V gene lost 5 bases and the J gene lost 3 bases, with 14 bases spanning the gap. The CDR3 here is CASSYYRVDGANVLTF. DNA for the CDR3: TGCGCCAGCAGTTACTACAGGGTTGATGGGGCCAACGTCCTGACTTTC.